The 6 T cell receptor beta chains below all came from one sample that was sequenced in a study of CD8+ T cells in alopecia areata (dated by TCRdb to between 2018 and 2020). Library preparation used the immunoSEQ multiplex PCR assay. To provide template for TCR sequencing, every sample had RNA extracted and reverse transcribed into cDNA. As stored in TCRdb, this immuneACCESS dataset retains in-frame rearrangements with V and J assigned. A fraction of the clones does not appear; measured against another copy, unresolved V genes explain less than half of the discrepancy, and the remainder lacks a known reason. The sample has 90,000 to 150,000 clones on record, roughly 68% of them singletons. Of the sample, 2.8% is held by the ten largest clones. Input material: CD4+ T cells sorted from blood. The source is a human donor in good health.

The gene calls are TRBV2 and TRBJ2-7, with D uncertain. V shed 4 bases and J shed 5 bases, with 18 bases lying between them. The germline gives CDR1 SNHLY, CDR2 FYNNEI. This CDR3 comprises 15 residues. CDR3 sequence (DNA): TGTGCCAGCAGTGGGAGTAGGGCCCCGGGCCACGAGCAGTACTTC. This sequence encodes CASSGSRAPGHEQYF. Filled out from reference TRBV2 and TRBJ2-7, the complete variable domain reads EPEVTQTPSHQVTQMGQEVILRCVPISNHLYFYWYRQILGQKVEFLVSFYNNEISEKSEIFDDQFSVERPDGSNFTLKIRSTKLEDSAMYFCASSGSRAPGHEQYFGPGTRLTVT.

This clone has just a few counts. The chain couples TRBV5-1 to TRBJ2-1, with D possibly being TRBD1 (6 bases). CDR1 and CDR2 (germline): SGHRS, YFSETQ. V gave up 0 bases and J gave up 6 bases, with 10 bases separating them. The CDR3 sequence is 14 residues long. The CDR3, as DNA: TGCGCCAGCAGCTTGGAGGGGGTTAGCAATGAGCAGTTCTTC. It translates to CASSLEGVSNEQFF.

This chain joins TRBV27 and TRBJ2-2, with D perhaps TRBD1 (5 bases). Trimming stripped 5 bases from V and 4 bases from J, with 11 bases between. Germline CDR1 MNHEY, CDR2 SMNVEV (reference sequence). CDR3 size: 14 residues. CDR3 in DNA: TGTGCCAGCAGTAGGGGCCTAGTCACCGGGGAGCTGTTTTTT. This codes for CASSRGLVTGELFF.

The chain recombines TRBV9 with TRBJ2-1; 9 nucleotides match TRBD2. V lost 4 bases, J lost 7 bases, and 9 bases stayed unmatched. Germline V gene lookup returns CDR1 SGDLS and CDR2 YYNGEE. CDR3 size: 15 residues. CDR3 sequence (DNA): TGTGCCAGCAGCCCCGGCCAGCGGGGGGCTAATGAGCAGTTCTTC. Its protein product is CASSPGQRGANEQFF.

The rearrangement links TRBV2 to TRBJ1-5; TRBD1 matches at 9 bases. V shed 7 bases and J 5 bases; nucleotides not matched to a gene: 9. Germline CDR1 SNHLY, CDR2 FYNNEI. There are 15 residues in the CDR3. Here the CDR3 DNA reads TGTGCCAGCAATAGGGAACAGGGGGCATATCAGCCCCAGCATTTT. Translation gives CASNREQGAYQPQHF.

The table lists this clone with a few counts. The V and J genes are TRBV30 and TRBJ2-7; D unresolved. V was shortened by 7 bases and J by 4 bases, with 11 bases between the two germline ends. The CDR3 contains 11 residues. Germline V CDR1 and CDR2: GTSNPN, SVGIG (reference sequence). The chain's CDR3 is CAFVGDYEQYF. The CDR3 nucleotides read TGTGCCTTCGTGGGTGATTACGAGCAGTACTTC.